This is a list of T cell receptor beta chains from one sample in a study of vaccination effects on CD4 cells after COVID-19. These receptors have no identified antigens. The data were produced by immunoSEQ multiplex PCR, yet TCRdb's version contains in-frame clones alone and is incomplete. The repertoire holds 43,000 or so clones, with roughly 70% as singletons. Specimen: CD4+ T cells from PBMCs cultured without peptide, collected after COVID-19 vaccination. Receptor source: a human donor who received a COVID-19 vaccine. CDR3s include the opening cysteine and the closing phenylalanine or tryptophan. The D gene is left open where the match is weak. Where a row states a size, it is once, few, many or the class of an expanded clone; other rows omit it.

d_call cdr3_length j_call clone_size v_call cdr3_aa cdr3_nt
. 15 TRBJ2-7 . TRBV5-1 CASSLQGGPAHEQYF TGCGCCAGCAGCTTGCAGGGAGGACCTGCCCACGAGCAGTACTTC
TRBD1 15 TRBJ2-7 once TRBV6-5 CASSYSQGAGYEQYF TGTGCCAGCAGTTACTCGCAGGGGGCTGGCTACGAGCAGTACTTC
. 10 TRBJ1-1 few TRBV20-1 CSVSGFGAFF TGCAGTGTTAGCGGGTTCGGGGCTTTCTTT
TRBD1 15 TRBJ1-6 . TRBV7-2 CASRPQGAVNSPLHF TGTGCCAGCAGGCCACAGGGGGCGGTTAATTCACCCCTCCACTTT
. 14 TRBJ2-7 few TRBV5-1 CASSLIGSAYEQYF TGCGCCAGCAGCTTGATAGGTTCAGCCTACGAGCAGTACTTC
. 15 TRBJ2-5 few TRBV5-1 CASSSDRGRGETQYF TGCGCCAGCAGCTCCGACCGGGGAAGGGGAGAGACCCAGTACTTC
. 11 TRBJ1-2 . TRBV20-1 CSARQGYGYTF TGCAGTGCTAGACAGGGATATGGCTACACCTTC
. 10 TRBJ1-1 . TRBV30 CAWSGTEAFF TGTGCCTGGAGCGGGACTGAAGCTTTCTTT
. 16 TRBJ2-7 few TRBV19 CASSIDAGPGGYEQYF TGTGCCAGTAGTATAGACGCGGGGCCCGGGGGTTACGAGCAGTACTTC
. 15 TRBJ1-3 . TRBV19 CASSSILSSGNTIYF TGTGCCAGTTCTTCAATTCTGAGCTCTGGAAACACCATATATTTT
. 13 TRBJ2-5 . TRBV7-9 CASSLGGLETQYF TGTGCCAGCAGCTTGGGGGGGCTAGAGACCCAGTACTTC
. 15 TRBJ2-1 few TRBV4-1 CASSQMARTDNEQFF TGCGCCAGCAGCCAAATGGCCCGGACAGACAATGAGCAGTTCTTC
. 14 TRBJ1-3 once TRBV7-8 CASSSGPTGNTIYF TGTGCCAGCAGCTCGGGACCGACGGGAAACACCATATATTTT
TRBD2 14 TRBJ2-1 . TRBV3-1/TRBV3-2 CASSQVAGGNEQFF TGTGCCAGCAGCCAAGTAGCGGGAGGCAATGAGCAGTTCTTC
. 17 TRBJ1-1 few TRBV19 CASRLGRQGSMNTEAFF TGTGCCAGTAGGCTAGGTCGGCAGGGGAGCATGAACACTGAAGCTTTCTTT
. 14 TRBJ2-2 . TRBV19 CASRHKENTGELFF TGTGCCAGTAGACATAAGGAGAACACCGGGGAGCTGTTTTTT
. 16 TRBJ2-2 . TRBV5-1 CASSLEEGAGTGELFF TGCGCCAGCAGCTTGGAGGAGGGAGCGGGCACCGGGGAGCTGTTTTTT
. 13 TRBJ1-1 once TRBV6-5 CASSNLIRAEAFF TGTGCCAGCAGTAATCTGATTAGGGCTGAAGCTTTCTTT
. 15 TRBJ2-3 . TRBV29-1 CSVVLGSPSTDTQYF TGCAGCGTTGTTCTGGGATCTCCTAGCACAGATACGCAGTATTTT
. 14 TRBJ1-2 . TRBV2 CASSESGRNYGYTF TGTGCCAGCAGTGAATCGGGGCGTAACTATGGCTACACCTTC
. 14 TRBJ1-6 . TRBV6-4 CASSEFRGNSPLHF TGTGCCAGCAGTGAATTTAGGGGGAATTCACCCCTCCACTTT
. 12 TRBJ2-1 few TRBV12-3/TRBV12-4 CASSPTYNEQFF TGTGCCAGCAGTCCTACCTACAATGAGCAGTTCTTC